These T cell receptor beta chains were read from a single sample in a study of tumor and adjacent non-tumor tissue in lung cancer. From the multiplex PCR reads, TCRdb called clonotypes with MiXCR, one entry per CDR3 protein. Of fewer than 100,000 distinct CDR3 sequences listed, roughly 72% are singletons. Specimen: lung tumor tissue. These receptors originate from a woman in her thirties or forties with non-small cell lung cancer. The CDR3 runs from the conserved cysteine through the conserved F or W. The order of the fields is D gene, clone size, V gene, J gene, CDR3 protein, CDR3 DNA. The D gene is left open where the match is weak. Not all rows give a size; the values are once, few, many and, for expanded clones, a class.

.,.,TRBV11-2,TRBJ2-3,CASSRAGTDSTQYF,TGTGCTAGCAGCCGCGCGGGCACGGACAGTACGCAATATTTT
.,.,TRBV10-2,TRBJ1-1,CASNGAVITEAFF,TGCGCCAGTAACGGGGCGGTGATCACTGAAGCTTTCTTT
.,.,TRBV6-1,TRBJ2-5,CVSIIHNQETQYF,TGTGTCAGTATCATCCACAATCAAGAGACCCAGTACTTT
TRBD1,.,TRBV29-1,TRBJ2-7,CSVQGSPTGSDGQYF,TGCAGCGTTCAAGGATCCCCGACAGGGAGCGACGGGCAGTACTTC
TRBD2,many,TRBV12-3/TRBV12-4,TRBJ2-7,CASTRAGSTYEQYF,TGTGCCAGCACCAGAGCGGGATCTACTTACGAGCAGTACTTC
TRBD2,many,TRBV29-1,TRBJ2-7,CSVEGLAGGPRDEQYF,TGCAGCGTTGAAGGACTAGCGGGAGGGCCAAGGGACGAGCAGTACTTC
.,.,TRBV12-3/TRBV12-4,TRBJ1-1,CATPPDPSTEVVF,TGTGCCACACCCCCTGACCCGAGCACTGAAGTTGTCTTT
.,.,TRBV6-6,TRBJ2-7,CASNARERVPEQYF,TGTGCCAGCAACGCCCGGGAAAGGGTTCCCGAGCAATACTTC
.,.,TRBV6-2/TRBV6-3,TRBJ2-3,CPSSYSGVSTDTQYF,TGTCCCAGTAGTTACTCTGGGGTTAGCACAGATACGCAGTATTTT
TRBD2,.,TRBV12-3/TRBV12-4,TRBJ2-1,CASSPPGLAFGSYNEQSF,TGTGCCAGCAGTCCTCCGGGACTAGCGTTTGGCTCCTACAATGAGCAATCCTTC
TRBD1,few,TRBV4-2,TRBJ1-4,CATTTGAQTNEKLFF,TGTGCCACCACGACAGGGGCCCAAACTAATGAAAAACTGTTTTTT
.,.,TRBV29-1,TRBJ1-2,CSVLLKYGYTF,TGCAGCGTCCTCCTGAAGTATGGCTATACCTTC
TRBD1,.,TRBV7-9,TRBJ2-7,CTSSLEGQGGYEQYF,TGTACAAGCAGCTTAGAAGGACAGGGGGGATACGAGCAGTACTTC
.,.,TRBV11-2,TRBJ2-7,CDSSLTQDEQYF,TGTGACAGCAGCTTAACCCAGGATGAACAGTACTTC
TRBD2,.,TRBV6-6,TRBJ2-3,CVCRTGTNRSTDTQYF,TGTGTCTGCAGGACCGGGACTAACCGGAGCACAGATACGCAGTATTTT
TRBD2,.,TRBV7-9,TRBJ2-2,CASRASARGSTGELFF,TGTGCCAGCAGGGCTTCGGCGCGGGGGAGCACCGGGGAGCTGTTTTTT
.,.,TRBV11-2,TRBJ2-3,CTSSSDPRDTHYF,TGTACCAGCAGCTCAGACCCAAGGGATACGCACTATTTT
.,many,TRBV7-9,TRBJ1-2,CASSRTEYGYTF,TGTGCCAGCAGCCGGACGGAGTATGGCTACACCTTC
.,.,TRBV6-2/TRBV6-3,TRBJ1-1,CASPPCGLNTEAFF,TGTGCCAGCCCCCCGTGTGGACTCAACACTGAAGCTTTCTTT
.,.,TRBV2,TRBJ1-3,CAKQTGGNTIYF,TGTGCCAAACAGACAGGAGGAAACACCATATATTTT
.,.,TRBV21-1,TRBJ1-6,CANTRESSYNSPLHF,TGTGCCAACACCCGAGAGAGCTCCTATAATTCACCCCTCCACTTT
TRBD2,.,TRBV30,TRBJ2-4,CAWAVAGGRGIQYF,TGTGCCTGGGCCGTAGCGGGAGGCCGGGGCATTCAGTACTTC
.,many,TRBV7-9,TRBJ1-4,CASSSRQDEKLFF,TGTGCCAGCAGCTCCCGGCAGGACGAAAAACTGTTTTTT
TRBD2,.,TRBV5-1,TRBJ2-6,CASSLDPGLASGANVLTF,TGCGCCAGCAGCTTGGATCCGGGACTAGCCTCTGGGGCCAACGTCCTGACTTTC
TRBD1,.,TRBV6-5,TRBJ1-5,CTSSYSTGSNQPQHF,TGTACCAGCAGTTACTCGACAGGGTCGAATCAGCCCCAGCATTTT
.,many,TRBV29-1,TRBJ2-3,CSVGGGSTDTQYF,TGCAGCGTTGGAGGCGGAAGCACAGATACGCAGTATTTT
.,.,TRBV6-6,TRBJ2-1,CASSYRKRAGTPYYEKFF,TGTGCCAGCAGTTACCGAAAGAGAGCCGGGACACCCTACTATGAGAAGTTCTTC
TRBD1,once,TRBV6-5,TRBJ1-5,CDSSATGSNQPQHF,TGTGACAGCAGCGCGACAGGGAGCAATCAGCCCCAGCACTTT
.,once,TRBV28,TRBJ2-7,CAGSRSRHERYF,TGTGCCGGCAGTCGGTCCCGTCACGAGCGGTACTTC
.,.,TRBV11-2,TRBJ2-1,CTSCRDSYNKQFF,TGTACCAGCTGCAGAGACAGCTACAATAAGCAGTTCTTC
.,once,TRBV4-2,TRBJ2-2,CTSSPSLARGTGELFF,TGTACCAGCAGCCCTAGTCTAGCGAGAGGCACCGGGGAGTTGTTTTTT
.,once,TRBV4-1,TRBJ1-1,CGSTGCLEAFF,TGCGGCAGCACCGGTTGCCTTGAAGCTTTCTTT
.,.,TRBV11-3,TRBJ2-2,CASSPHQSTWNTGELFF,TGTGCCAGCAGCCCCCATCAATCGACATGGAACACCGGGGAGCTGTTTTTT
TRBD1,.,TRBV10-2,TRBJ1-5,CDSKDRGNQPKHF,TGCGACAGCAAGGACAGGGGGAATCAGCCCAAGCATTTT
.,few,TRBV11-3,TRBJ2-7,CARSFPQRAINEQYF,TGTGCCAGAAGCTTCCCACAGAGGGCTATCAACGAGCAGTACTTC
.,.,TRBV11-2,TRBJ2-7,CASSLQLAVHDRYF,TGCGCCAGCAGCTTACAGTTAGCCGTCCACGATCGGTACTTC
TRBD1,.,TRBV29-1,TRBJ2-7,CSVDGTGSPSYERYF,TGCAGTGTTGACGGGACAGGGTCTCCGAGCTACGAGCGGTACTTC
.,many,TRBV7-8,TRBJ2-3,CASSLPRWSTDTQYF,TGTGCCAGCAGCTTGCCTCGGTGGAGTACAGATACGCAGTATTTT
TRBD1,.,TRBV6-1,TRBJ1-6,CASRTGRSPLHF,TGTGCCAGCAGGACAGGGAGATCACCCCTCCACTTT
.,few,TRBV12-3/TRBV12-4,TRBJ2-5,CTSSLEGVQETQYF,TGTACCAGCAGTCTAGAAGGAGTTCAAGAGACTCAGTACTTC
.,once,TRBV29-1,TRBJ2-7,CNVARTNGKRAYEQYF,TGCAACGTCGCCCGCACTAACGGGAAGAGAGCCTACGAGCAGTACTTC
.,.,TRBV11-3,TRBJ2-1,CASGPRPRSSYNVRFF,TGTGCCAGCGGCCCAAGACCTAGGAGCTCCTACAATGTGCGGTTCTTC
.,.,TRBV20-1,TRBJ2-1,CSARDHRGLNGQFF,TGCAGTGCTAGGGATCATCGGGGCCTCAATGGGCAGTTCTTC
.,.,TRBV5-1,TRBJ2-6,CANSNRQFSGANILTF,TGCGCCAACTCTAACCGACAGTTCTCTGGGGCCAACATCCTGACTTTC
TRBD2,few,TRBV11-2,TRBJ2-1,CANSPDASGRAREQFF,TGTGCCAACAGCCCAGATGCTAGCGGGAGGGCCAGGGAGCAGTTCTTC
.,.,TRBV11-3,TRBJ2-7,CTSSFPYGAINEQYF,TGTACCAGCAGCTTCCCATATGGGGCTATCAACGAGCAGTACTTC
.,.,TRBV11-2,TRBJ2-5,CASGLVGRRAQGAQYF,TGTGCCAGCGGCTTAGTTGGGCGGAGGGCCCAAGGGGCCCAGTACTTC
.,.,TRBV2,TRBJ2-4,CASRETESGGAKNIQYF,TGTGCCAGCAGGGAAACGGAATCCGGAGGGGCCAAAAACATTCAGTACTTC
.,.,TRBV6-1,TRBJ2-6,CVSTQGGAGANVLTF,TGTGTCAGCACCCAAGGAGGGGCTGGGGCCAACGTCCTGACTTTC
.,.,TRBV12-3/TRBV12-4,TRBJ1-5,CACSSLGLNQPQHF,TGTGCCTGCAGTTCCCTAGGCCTCAATCAGCCTCAGCATTTT